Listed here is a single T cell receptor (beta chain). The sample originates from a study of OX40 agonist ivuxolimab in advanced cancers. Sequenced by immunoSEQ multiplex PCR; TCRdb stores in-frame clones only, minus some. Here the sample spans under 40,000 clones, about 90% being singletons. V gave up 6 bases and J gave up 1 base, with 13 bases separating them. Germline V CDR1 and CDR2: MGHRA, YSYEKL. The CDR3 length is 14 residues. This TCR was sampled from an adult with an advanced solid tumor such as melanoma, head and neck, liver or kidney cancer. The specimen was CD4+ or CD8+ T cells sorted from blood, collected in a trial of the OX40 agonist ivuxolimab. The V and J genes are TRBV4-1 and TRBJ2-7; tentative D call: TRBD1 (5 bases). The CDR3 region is CASSLQGTSYEQYF. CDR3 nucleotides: TGCGCCAGCAGTCTGCAGGGTACGTCCTACGAGCAGTACTTC.